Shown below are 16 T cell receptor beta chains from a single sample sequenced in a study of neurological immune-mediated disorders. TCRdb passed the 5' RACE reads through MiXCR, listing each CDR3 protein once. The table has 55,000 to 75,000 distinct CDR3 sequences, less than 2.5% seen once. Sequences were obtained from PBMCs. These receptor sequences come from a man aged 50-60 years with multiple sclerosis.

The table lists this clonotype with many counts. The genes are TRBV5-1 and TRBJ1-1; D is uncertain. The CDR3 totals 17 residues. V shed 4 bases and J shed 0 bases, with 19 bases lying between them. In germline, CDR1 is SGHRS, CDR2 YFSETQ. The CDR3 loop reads CASSVNPQTTMNTEAFF. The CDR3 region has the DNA TGCGCCAGCAGCGTAAACCCACAGACGACTATGAACACTGAAGCTTTCTTT.

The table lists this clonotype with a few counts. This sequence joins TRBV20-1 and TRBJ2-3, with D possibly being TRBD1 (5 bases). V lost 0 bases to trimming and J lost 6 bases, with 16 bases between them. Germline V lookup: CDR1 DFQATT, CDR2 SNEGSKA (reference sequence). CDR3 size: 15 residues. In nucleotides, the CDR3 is TGCAGTGCTAGAGATTGGCAGGGTGGGTACGATACGCAGTATTTT. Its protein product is CSARDWQGGYDTQYF.

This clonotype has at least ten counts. The CDR3 sequence is CSARDLAHAGEDTQYF. The CDR3 DNA reads as TGCAGTGCTAGAGATCTGGCCCACGCAGGGGAAGATACGCAGTATTTT. V usage is TRBV20-1 and J usage is TRBJ2-3; D may be TRBD1 (6 bases). CDR3 length: 16 residues. Germline CDR1 is DFQATT and CDR2 is SNEGSKA (reference sequence). The V and J ends lost 0 bases and 5 bases respectively, with 18 bases between them.

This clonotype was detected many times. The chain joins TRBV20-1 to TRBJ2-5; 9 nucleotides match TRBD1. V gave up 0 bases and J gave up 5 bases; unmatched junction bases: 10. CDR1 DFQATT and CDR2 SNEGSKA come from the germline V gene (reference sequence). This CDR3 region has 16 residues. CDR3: CSARDPHRGRVETQYF. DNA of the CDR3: TGCAGTGCTAGAGATCCCCACAGGGGGCGCGTGGAGACCCAGTACTTC.

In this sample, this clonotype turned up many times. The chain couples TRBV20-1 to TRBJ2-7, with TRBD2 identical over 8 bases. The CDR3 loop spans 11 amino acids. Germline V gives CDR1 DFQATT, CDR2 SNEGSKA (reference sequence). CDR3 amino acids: CSGGGSYEQYF. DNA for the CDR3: TGCAGCGGCGGGGGGTCCTACGAGCAGTACTTC.

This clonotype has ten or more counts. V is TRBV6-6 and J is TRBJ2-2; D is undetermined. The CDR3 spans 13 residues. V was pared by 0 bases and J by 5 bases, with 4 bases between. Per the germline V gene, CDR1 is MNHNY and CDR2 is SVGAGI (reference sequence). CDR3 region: CASSYSGTGELFF. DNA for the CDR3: TGTGCCAGCAGTTACTCAGGGACCGGGGAGCTGTTTTTT.

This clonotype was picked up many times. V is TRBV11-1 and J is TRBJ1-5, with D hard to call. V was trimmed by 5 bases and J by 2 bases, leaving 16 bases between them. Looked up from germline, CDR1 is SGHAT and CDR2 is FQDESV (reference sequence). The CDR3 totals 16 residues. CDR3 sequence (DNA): TGTGCCAGCAGCCAAGGCCAGGCGGACCGCAATCAGCCCCAGCATTTT. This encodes CASSQGQADRNQPQHF.

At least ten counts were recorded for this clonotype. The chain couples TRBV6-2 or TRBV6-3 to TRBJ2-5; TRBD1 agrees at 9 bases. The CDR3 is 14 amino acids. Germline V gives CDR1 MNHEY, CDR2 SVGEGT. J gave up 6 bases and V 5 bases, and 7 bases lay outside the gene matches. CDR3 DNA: TGTGCCAGCAGTGGGGACAGGGAGGTGAAGACCCAGTACTTC. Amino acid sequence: CASSGDREVKTQYF.

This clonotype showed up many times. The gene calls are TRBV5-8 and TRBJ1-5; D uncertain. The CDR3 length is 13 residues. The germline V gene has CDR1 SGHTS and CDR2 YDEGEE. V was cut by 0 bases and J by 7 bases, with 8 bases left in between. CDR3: CASSLEGLQPQHF. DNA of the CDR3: TGTGCCAGCAGCTTGGAGGGCCTGCAGCCCCAGCATTTT. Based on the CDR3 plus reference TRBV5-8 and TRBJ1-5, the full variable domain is EAGVTQSPTHLIKTRGQQATLRCSPISGHTSVYWYQQALGLGLQFLLWYDEGEERNRGNFPPRFSGRQFPNYSSELNVNALELEDSALYLCASSLEGLQPQHFGDGTRLSIL.

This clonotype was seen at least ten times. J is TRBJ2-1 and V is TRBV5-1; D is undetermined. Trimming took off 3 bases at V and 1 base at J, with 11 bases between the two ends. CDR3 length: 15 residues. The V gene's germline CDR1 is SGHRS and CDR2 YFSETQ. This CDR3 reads CASSSDGLSYNEQFF. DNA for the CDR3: TGCGCCAGCAGCTCTGACGGTCTATCCTACAATGAGCAGTTCTTC.

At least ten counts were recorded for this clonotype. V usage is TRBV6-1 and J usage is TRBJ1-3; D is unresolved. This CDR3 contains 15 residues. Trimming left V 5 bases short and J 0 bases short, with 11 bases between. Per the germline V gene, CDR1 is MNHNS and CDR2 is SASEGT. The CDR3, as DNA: TGTGCCAGCAGTCTCCAGGTCGGCTCTGGAAACACCATATATTTT. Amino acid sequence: CASSLQVGSGNTIYF.

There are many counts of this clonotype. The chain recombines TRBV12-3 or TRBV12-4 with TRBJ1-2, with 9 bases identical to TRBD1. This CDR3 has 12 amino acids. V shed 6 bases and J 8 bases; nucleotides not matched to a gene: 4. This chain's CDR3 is CASRGQGGGYTF. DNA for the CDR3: TGTGCCAGCAGGGGACAGGGAGGGGGCTACACCTTC.

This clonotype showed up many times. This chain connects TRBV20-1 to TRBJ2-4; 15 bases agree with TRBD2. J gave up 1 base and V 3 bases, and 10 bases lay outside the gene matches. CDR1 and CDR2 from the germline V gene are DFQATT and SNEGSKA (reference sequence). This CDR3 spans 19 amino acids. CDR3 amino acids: CSASYGTSGGIGAKNIQYF. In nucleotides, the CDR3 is TGCAGTGCTAGTTACGGGACTAGCGGGGGGATTGGGGCCAAAAACATTCAGTACTTC.

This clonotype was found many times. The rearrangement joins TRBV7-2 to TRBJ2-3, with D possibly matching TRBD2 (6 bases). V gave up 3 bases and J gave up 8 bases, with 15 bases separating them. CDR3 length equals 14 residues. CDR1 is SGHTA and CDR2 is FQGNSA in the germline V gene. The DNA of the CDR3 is TGTGCCAGCAGCTTGGGGGTGTCCGGGGGTACGCAGTATTTT. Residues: CASSLGVSGGTQYF.

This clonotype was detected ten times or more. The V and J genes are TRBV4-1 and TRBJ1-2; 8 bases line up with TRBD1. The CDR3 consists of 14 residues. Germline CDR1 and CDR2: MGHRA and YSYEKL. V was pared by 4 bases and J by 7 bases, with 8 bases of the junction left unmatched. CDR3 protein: CASSPQQGAPGYTF. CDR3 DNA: TGCGCCAGCAGCCCCCAGCAGGGGGCGCCTGGCTACACCTTC.

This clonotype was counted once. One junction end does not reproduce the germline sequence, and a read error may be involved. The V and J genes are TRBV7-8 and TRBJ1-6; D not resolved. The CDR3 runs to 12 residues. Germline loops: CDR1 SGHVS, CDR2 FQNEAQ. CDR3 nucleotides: TGTGCCAGCAGCACCCGAAATTCAACCCTCAACTTT. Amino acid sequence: CASSTRNSTLNF.